The rows below give T cell receptor beta chains drawn from one sample of a study of cytomegalovirus exposure and HLA in healthy donors. Sequencing was performed with immunoSEQ multiplex PCR; in TCRdb, only in-frame clones are kept and a portion is missing. The sample holds some 200,000 clones, 79% seen once. The sequencing input was PBMCs. These receptors originate from a girl aged 5-17 years in good health and CMV-seropositive. Both conserved end residues are part of each CDR3. A D gene is named only where the DNA matches it firmly. The size field is filled for only some rows; it gives once, few, many or a size class.

V	J	size	D	CDR3	DNA
TRBV11-2	TRBJ2-7	.	TRBD2	CASSPQAGDSIEQYF	TGTGCCAGCAGCCCTCAAGCGGGGGATTCGATCGAGCAGTACTTC
TRBV5-1	TRBJ2-1	.	TRBD2	CASSLAASGYNEQFF	TGCGCCAGCAGCTTGGCGGCTAGCGGCTACAATGAGCAGTTCTTC
TRBV6-5	TRBJ2-5	once	TRBD1	CASRAGTGGKTQYF	TGTGCCAGCAGAGCCGGGACAGGGGGGAAGACCCAGTACTTC
TRBV7-9	TRBJ2-7	few	.	CSSSSSRQEQYF	TGTTCCAGCAGCTCCTCCCGACAGGAGCAGTACTTC
TRBV27	TRBJ1-6	.	TRBD1	CASSLGQGNSPLHF	TGTGCCAGCAGCCTGGGACAGGGTAATTCACCCCTCCACTTT
TRBV11-2	TRBJ1-4	.	.	CASRRIGTNEKLFF	TGTGCCAGCAGGAGGATTGGGACTAATGAAAAACTGTTTTTT
TRBV4-3	TRBJ1-2	few	TRBD1	CASSTDRAGYTF	TGCGCCAGCAGCACGGACAGGGCGGGCTACACCTTC
TRBV27	TRBJ2-3	.	TRBD1	CASSWGQGATDTQYF	TGTGCCAGCAGTTGGGGACAGGGTGCTACAGATACGCAGTATTTT
TRBV7-9	TRBJ1-1	.	TRBD1	CASSLSRQGPEAFF	TGTGCCAGCAGCCTCTCTAGACAGGGCCCTGAAGCTTTCTTT
TRBV29-1	TRBJ2-2	few	TRBD1	CSVNRGNTGELFF	TGCAGCGTTAACAGGGGGAACACCGGGGAGCTGTTTTTT
TRBV4-1	TRBJ2-1	.	.	CASSQDGRGRINEQFF	TGCGCCAGCAGCCAGGATGGCCGGGGGAGGATAAATGAGCAGTTCTTC
TRBV6-6	TRBJ1-2	.	.	CASSYSANYGYTF	TGTGCCAGCAGTTATTCCGCTAACTATGGCTACACCTTC
TRBV27	TRBJ2-2	.	.	CASSLGLTGELFF	TGTGCCAGCAGTTTAGGCCTCACCGGGGAGCTGTTTTTT
TRBV11-3	TRBJ2-7	.	TRBD2	CASSSFPLAGGFYEQYF	TGTGCCAGCAGCTCATTCCCACTAGCGGGGGGATTCTACGAGCAGTACTTC
TRBV18	TRBJ2-2	few	TRBD2	CASSQPTGLAGGLTGELFF	TGTGCCAGCTCACAGCCTACGGGACTAGCGGGGGGCCTCACCGGGGAGCTGTTTTTT
TRBV5-4	TRBJ2-5	.	.	CASSQPGGGGQETQYF	TGTGCCAGCAGCCAACCGGGGGGCGGAGGACAAGAGACCCAGTACTTC
TRBV18	TRBJ2-1	once	TRBD1	CASSPLNRGRDEQFF	TGTGCCAGCTCACCACTGAACAGGGGGCGGGATGAGCAGTTCTTC
TRBV7-2	TRBJ2-2	.	.	CASSLAGGQSGELFF	TGTGCCAGCAGCTTAGCGGGAGGACAATCCGGGGAGCTGTTTTTT
TRBV4-3	TRBJ2-7	few	.	CASSQDSTKWEQYF	TGCGCCAGCAGCCAAGATTCGACTAAATGGGAGCAGTACTTC
TRBV10-3	TRBJ1-2	.	.	CAISESLRDTYTF	TGTGCCATCAGTGAATCCCTCCGGGACACCTACACCTTC
TRBV6-5	TRBJ1-6	.	.	CASSYDGFLNSPLHF	TGTGCCAGCAGTTACGACGGGTTCCTCAATTCACCCCTCCACTTT
TRBV11-2	TRBJ2-7	few	.	CASSPLYEQYF	TGTGCCAGCAGCCCCCTGTACGAGCAGTACTTC
TRBV7-2	TRBJ1-2	.	.	CASSLEPGTVFFYGYTF	TGTGCCAGCAGCTTAGAACCCGGTACAGTCTTTTTCTATGGCTACACCTTC
TRBV4-3	TRBJ2-1	.	TRBD2	CASSQDSGASYNEQFF	TGCGCCAGCAGCCAAGATAGCGGGGCCTCCTACAATGAGCAGTTCTTC